Below are 16 T cell receptor beta chains sequenced from a single sample in a study of blood T cell repertoires in COVID-19. Profiled with immunoSEQ multiplex PCR; TCRdb holds only in-frame clones, not every one. The table includes about 70,000 clones, 86% detected once. Sequencing input: peripheral blood. These receptors originate from a human donor in a cohort sampled during active COVID-19.

The gene calls are TRBV20-1 and TRBJ2-4; a weak D match, TRBD2 (7 bases). Trimming removed 3 bases from V and 11 bases from J, with 11 bases in between. Per the germline V gene, CDR1 is DFQATT and CDR2 is SNEGSKA (reference sequence). The length of the CDR3 is 11 residues. The CDR3 DNA reads as TGCAGTGCTAGCGGGGGGCCGGTTCAGTACTTC. Translating gives CSASGGPVQYF.

CDR3 nucleotides: TGCGCCAGCAGCTTGGAGGCGAGGTACGAGCAGTACTTC. Encoded protein: CASSLEARYEQYF. The rearrangement links TRBV5-1 to TRBJ2-7; D is unclear. CDR3 length equals 13 residues. Germline assignment: CDR1 SGHRS and CDR2 YFSETQ. The V end lost 0 bases, the J end lost 4 bases, and 8 bases lay between the germline ends.

J is TRBJ1-5 and V is TRBV27, with a possible D match to TRBD1 (6 bases). This CDR3 region has 14 residues. V was cut by 6 bases and J by 6 bases, with 15 bases left in between. Germline CDR1 MNHEY, CDR2 SMNVEV (reference sequence). The CDR3: CASSLGGKGQPQHF. In nucleotides, the CDR3 is TGTGCCAGCAGCCTAGGGGGTAAGGGTCAGCCCCAGCATTTT.

This clone was counted a single time. V and J are TRBV2 and TRBJ1-4, with 8 bases identical to TRBD1. The CDR3 has 14 residues. CDR1 and CDR2 (germline): SNHLY, FYNNEI. The V segment lost 4 bases and the J segment 8 bases; nucleotides outside the gene matches: 6. The CDR3 reads CASSAGGGLEKLFF. The DNA for the CDR3 is TGTGCCAGCAGTGCAGGGGGCGGTCTCGAAAAACTGTTTTTT.

The chain couples TRBV10-2 to TRBJ1-2; no firm D call. V dropped 2 bases and J dropped 7 bases, with 5 bases sitting between them. The germline CDR1 and CDR2 sequences are WSHSY and SAAADI. CDR3 length: 11 residues. The CDR3 DNA sequence: TGCGCCAGCAGTGAGGGCTCTGGCTACACCTTC. Translated, it gives CASSEGSGYTF.

DNA for the CDR3: TGTGCCAGTAGTCTACGTGGACTAGCGACAGATACGCAGTATTTT. Translating it yields CASSLRGLATDTQYF. This chain links TRBV19 with TRBJ2-3; 9 nucleotides match TRBD2. J was trimmed by 3 bases and V by 5 bases; bases with no gene match: 6. This CDR3 has 15 residues. The V gene's germline CDR1 is LNHDA and CDR2 SQIVND (reference sequence).

The gene calls are TRBV5-5 and TRBJ2-7, with D hard to call. Germline CDR1 SGHKS, CDR2 YYEKEE (reference sequence). There are 15 residues in the CDR3. Deletions cut 4 bases from V and 0 bases from J, with 14 bases between. This CDR3 is CASSPARLSSYEQYF. CDR3 coding DNA: TGTGCCAGCAGCCCGGCGCGGCTGAGCTCCTACGAGCAGTACTTC.

V is TRBV19 and J is TRBJ1-1; the D is unclear. V was cut by 10 bases and J by 0 bases, with 9 bases left in between. CDR3 length equals 12 residues. The V gene's germline CDR1 is LNHDA and CDR2 SQIVND (reference sequence). The CDR3 loop reads CATTTMNTEAFF. The CDR3 DNA follows: TGTGCCACAACAACAATGAACACTGAAGCTTTCTTT. Full variable domain (outside the CDR3, taken from reference TRBV19 and TRBJ1-1): DGGITQSPKYLFRKEGQNVTLSCEQNLNHDAMYWYRQDPGQGLRLIYYSQIVNDFQKGDIAEGYSVSREKKESFPLTVTSAQKNPTAFYLCATTTMNTEAFFGQGTRLTVV.

CDR3 nucleotide sequence: TGTGCCAGCTCACGGGCGTCTGGGGCCAACGTCCTGACTTTC. Amino acid sequence: CASSRASGANVLTF. The chain couples TRBV18 to TRBJ2-6; unclear D gene. Trimming left V 4 bases short and J 1 base short, with 5 bases between. This CDR3 has 14 amino acids. CDR1 and CDR2 (germline): KGHSH, LQKENI.

The chain uses TRBV7-2 and TRBJ2-3, with D maybe TRBD1 (5 bases). V shed 3 bases and J shed 2 bases, with 12 bases lying between them. CDR3 length equals 15 residues. Germline V lookup: CDR1 SGHTA, CDR2 FQGNSA. The CDR3 spells CASSFFPGYTDTQYF. The CDR3 DNA reads TGTGCCAGCAGCTTTTTTCCAGGGTACACAGATACGCAGTATTTT.

CDR3 DNA sequence: TGCAGCGTTGTCTCGGGGGGATACACCGGGGAGCTGTTTTTT. This translates into CSVVSGGYTGELFF. The J gene is TRBJ2-2, the V gene TRBV29-1; 7 bases match TRBD2. From germline, CDR1 is SQVTM and CDR2 ANQGSEA. Trimming cost V 4 bases and J 3 bases; bases outside gene matches: 5. This CDR3 is 14 amino acids long.

The CDR3 loop is CASSGDRGTDTQYF. Written as DNA, the CDR3 is TGTGCCAGCTCAGGGGACAGGGGTACAGATACGCAGTATTTT. The rearrangement joins TRBV18 to TRBJ2-3; 10 bases align to TRBD1. This CDR3 is 14 amino acids long. V shed 5 bases and J 3 bases; nucleotides not matched to a gene: 2. Germline V lookup: CDR1 KGHSH, CDR2 LQKENI.

The chain has TRBV6-5 and TRBJ1-2, with 10 bases that match TRBD1. Per the germline V gene, CDR1 is MNHEY and CDR2 is SVGAGI. Germline trimming cut 5 bases from V and 5 bases from J; bases unmatched to any gene: 8. The CDR3 length is 15 residues. The chain's CDR3 is CASSPTGTGEYGYTF. The CDR3 DNA reads TGTGCCAGCAGTCCTACCGGGACAGGGGAATATGGCTACACCTTC.

The rearrangement links TRBV29-1 to TRBJ1-4; D call uncertain. The CDR3 totals 15 residues. Germline loops: CDR1 SQVTM, CDR2 ANQGSEA. V shed 7 bases and J shed 3 bases, with 18 bases lying between them. The CDR3 reads CSAITPGSANEKLFF. The CDR3, as DNA: TGCAGCGCCATTACCCCGGGATCCGCTAATGAAAAACTGTTTTTT.

With respect to this clone: The junction shows a germline mismatch at one end, possibly a read error. CDR3 in DNA: TGTGCCACCAGGAGAGGGGGGGGCCGGACCCCTAGCACAGATACGCAGTATTTT. Protein product: CATRRGGGRTPSTDTQYF. This chain uses TRBV15 with TRBJ2-3; D is perhaps TRBD2 (7 bases). Germline V lookup: CDR1 LNHNV, CDR2 YYDKDF (reference sequence). The CDR3 runs 18 residues.

The gene calls are TRBV7-2 and TRBJ2-7; weak D call: TRBD2 (5 bases). The V gene lost 0 bases and the J gene lost 3 bases, with 9 bases spanning the gap. CDR3 length: 14 residues. Germline V lookup: CDR1 SGHTA, CDR2 FQGNSA. The CDR3 protein is CASSLAPGSYEQYF. The CDR3 nucleotides are TGTGCCAGCAGCTTAGCGCCGGGGAGCTACGAGCAGTACTTC.